This entry lists 18 T cell receptor beta chains sequenced from one sample in a study of cytomegalovirus exposure and HLA in healthy donors. Both 60 Vbeta primers and 13 Jbeta primers went into the PCR. Produced via immunoSEQ multiplex PCR; TCRdb's table is partial and in-frame only. The data show approximately 150,000 clones, roughly 72% seen once. Sequencing input: PBMCs. These receptors originate from a man aged 35 to 55 in good health and CMV-seronegative.

V usage is TRBV5-4 and J usage is TRBJ2-3; 8 positions agree with TRBD2. Germline V gene data show CDR1 as SGHNT and CDR2 as YYREEE (reference sequence). This CDR3 is built from 18 residues. V lost 0 bases to trimming and J lost 0 bases; unmatched junction nucleotides: 9. In DNA form, the CDR3 reads TGTGCCAGCAGCTTGGCCCTGGCGGGGGGTTCTAGCACAGATACGCAGTATTTT. Translation: CASSLALAGGSSTDTQYF. Full variable domain (missing parts from reference TRBV5-4 and TRBJ2-3): ETGVTQSPTHLIKTRGQQVTLRCSSQSGHNTVSWYQQALGQGPQFIFQYYREEENGRGNFPPRFSGLQFPNYSSELNVNALELDDSALYLCASSLALAGGSSTDTQYFGPGTRLTVL.

The gene calls are TRBV19 and TRBJ1-1, with D hard to call. V lost 7 bases and J lost 4, with 13 bases in between. Looked up from germline, CDR1 is LNHDA and CDR2 is SQIVND (reference sequence). The CDR3 covers 13 residues. Here the CDR3 reads CASKGGFLTEAFF. CDR3 DNA: TGTGCCAGTAAGGGAGGATTCCTCACTGAAGCTTTCTTT. Looking up the rest from reference TRBV19 and TRBJ1-1 gives the full variable domain: DGGITQSPKYLFRKEGQNVTLSCEQNLNHDAMYWYRQDPGQGLRLIYYSQIVNDFQKGDIAEGYSVSREKKESFPLTVTSAQKNPTAFYLCASKGGFLTEAFFGQGTRLTVV.

V is TRBV19 and J is TRBJ1-5, with D possibly matching TRBD1 (6 bases). The V and J ends lost 1 base and 4 bases respectively, with 17 bases between them. Germline V gene data show CDR1 as LNHDA and CDR2 as SQIVND (reference sequence). The CDR3 is 17 amino acids. CDR3 loop: CASSIASGTKVNQPQHF. CDR3 DNA: TGTGCCAGTAGTATAGCCTCCGGGACAAAGGTTAATCAGCCCCAGCATTTT.

The V call is TRBV19, the J call TRBJ1-1; D gene ambiguous. V was cut by 0 bases and J by 0 bases, with 8 bases left in between. Per germline, CDR1 LNHDA and CDR2 SQIVND (reference sequence). The CDR3 runs 15 residues. CDR3 nucleotide sequence: TGTGCCAGTAGTATAGATGTTGGGCTGAACACTGAAGCTTTCTTT. Protein product: CASSIDVGLNTEAFF.

The V call is TRBV6-1, the J call TRBJ1-2; TRBD1 agrees at 7 bases. With V trimmed by 7 bases and J by 4 bases, 12 bases remained unmatched. Germline V gene sequence: CDR1 MNHNS, CDR2 SASEGT. This CDR3 region has 15 residues. The CDR3 nucleotides are TGTGCCAGCACCACCCCGACAGGGCGGTCCTATGGCTACACCTTC. This translates into CASTTPTGRSYGYTF.

This clone occurred a few times. The CDR3 DNA reads as TGTGCCAGCAGCTTAGTCCTAGCGGGGTACAATGAGCAGTTCTTC. Protein sequence: CASSLVLAGYNEQFF. The chain uses TRBV7-9 and TRBJ2-1, with 9 bases aligning to TRBD2. J was trimmed by 4 bases and V by 1 base; bases with no gene match: 2. The V gene's germline CDR1 is SEHNR and CDR2 FQNEAQ (reference sequence). This CDR3 is 15 amino acids long. Supplemented by reference TRBV7-9 and TRBJ2-1, the full variable domain reads DTGVSQNPRHKITKRGQNVTFRCDPISEHNRLYWYRQTLGQGPEFLTYFQNEAQLEKSRLLSDRFSAERPKGSFSTLEIQRTEQGDSAMYLCASSLVLAGYNEQFFGPGTRLTVL.

The chain employs TRBV5-1 and TRBJ1-1; D unclear. The V gene's germline CDR1 is SGHRS and CDR2 YFSETQ. V shed 0 bases and J shed 0 bases, with 9 bases lying between them. The CDR3 loop spans 15 amino acids. CDR3 DNA: TGCGCCAGCAGCTTGGAGCCGAACGTGAACACTGAAGCTTTCTTT. This sequence encodes CASSLEPNVNTEAFF.

The chain uses TRBV6-1 and TRBJ1-3; D perhaps matches TRBD1 (6 bases). The CDR3 runs 14 residues. Per germline, CDR1 MNHNS and CDR2 SASEGT. V lost 4 bases to trimming and J lost 4 bases, with 11 bases between them. This chain's CDR3 is CASSVGTTGNTIYF. The CDR3 DNA follows: TGTGCCAGCAGTGTAGGGACAACAGGAAACACCATATATTTT.

This chain links TRBV14 with TRBJ2-3; 9 bases are a match to TRBD2. This CDR3 region has 20 residues. Trimming at V came to 0 bases and at J to 1 base, leaving 14 bases not matched to a gene. Germline V CDR1 and CDR2: SGHDN, FVKESK. The CDR3 bases are TGTGCCAGCAGCCAAGATCGATTGACGGGAGCGGGGGGACGCACAGATACGCAGTATTTT. It yields the protein CASSQDRLTGAGGRTDTQYF.

This clone has only one observation. The identical CDR3 is also encoded by other nucleotide sequences in the sample. The CDR3 sequence: CASSVAGEGTEAFF. The CDR3 coding sequence is TGTGCCAGCAGCGTAGCAGGGGAGGGCACTGAAGCTTTCTTT. The chain combines TRBV9 with TRBJ1-1; perhaps TRBD1 as D (6 bases). CDR1 is SGDLS and CDR2 is YYNGEE in the germline V gene. The V end was cut by 0 bases, the J end by 4 bases, with 10 bases between. The CDR3 length is 14 residues.

This clone was found once. The V gene is TRBV25-1, the J gene TRBJ2-5; tentative D call: TRBD2 (5 bases). The CDR3 covers 13 residues. Germline CDR1 is MGHDK and CDR2 is SYGVNS. V gave up 3 bases and J gave up 3 bases, with 8 bases separating them. The CDR3 loop reads CASSDGMEETQYF. The CDR3 DNA follows: TGTGCCAGCAGTGACGGGATGGAAGAGACCCAGTACTTC. Using reference TRBV25-1 and TRBJ2-5 for the parts outside the CDR3, the full variable domain is EADIYQTPRYLVIGTGKKITLECSQTMGHDKMYWYQQDPGMELHLIHYSYGVNSTEKGDLSSESTVSRIRTEHFPLTLESARPSHTSQYLCASSDGMEETQYFGPGTRLLVL.

This chain joins TRBV30 and TRBJ2-5, with 11 bases aligning to TRBD2. The CDR3 sequence is 15 residues long. Looked up from germline, CDR1 is GTSNPN and CDR2 is SVGIG (reference sequence). Trimming cost V 1 base and J 4 bases; bases outside gene matches: 5. The CDR3 bases are TGTGCCTGGAGTGGACTAGCGGGGCGAGTAGAGACCCAGTACTTC. This encodes CAWSGLAGRVETQYF.

In its sample, this clone was seen once. V and J are TRBV7-9 and TRBJ1-2, with a weak D call TRBD1 (5 bases). Between the trimmed V and J ends, which lost 3 bases and 8 bases, there was a span of 16 bases. Germline loops: CDR1 SEHNR, CDR2 FQNEAQ (reference sequence). This CDR3 spans 14 amino acids. The CDR3 reads CASSFGTGRDGYTF. The CDR3, as DNA: TGTGCCAGCAGCTTCGGGACGGGGAGGGACGGCTACACCTTC.

The chain uses TRBV5-1 and TRBJ2-7; 9 bases align to TRBD1. The CDR3 totals 14 residues. Trimming at V came to 4 bases and at J to 4 bases, leaving 6 bases not matched to a gene. Germline CDR1 and CDR2: SGHRS and YFSETQ. CDR3 coding DNA: TGCGCCAGCAGCAGCCGGGACAGGGCATACGAGCAGTACTTC. Amino acids: CASSSRDRAYEQYF. The full variable domain, rest sourced from reference TRBV5-1 and TRBJ2-7, is KAGVTQTPRYLIKTRGQQVTLSCSPISGHRSVSWYQQTPGQGLQFLFEYFSETQRNKGNFPGRFSGRQFSNSRSEMNVSTLELGDSALYLCASSSRDRAYEQYFGPGTRLTVT.

The rearrangement joins TRBV4-1 to TRBJ2-1; 8 bases fit TRBD2. V shed 3 bases, J shed 8 bases, and the junction held 18 bases outside the gene matches. The CDR3 is 18 amino acids. Germline V gene lookup returns CDR1 MGHRA and CDR2 YSYEKL. CDR3 in DNA: TGCGCCAGCAGCCATCCTACGGCGAGACTAGCGAAATTCGATGAGCAGTTCTTC. Amino acids: CASSHPTARLAKFDEQFF.

The rearrangement uses TRBV4-1 and TRBJ2-7, with TRBD1 identical over 9 bases. Germline V gene lookup returns CDR1 MGHRA and CDR2 YSYEKL. The ends lost 1 base at V and 6 bases at J; junction bases unmatched: 4. The CDR3 has 14 residues. The CDR3 is CASSQVGQGFEQYF. The CDR3 DNA is TGCGCCAGCAGCCAAGTGGGACAGGGATTCGAGCAGTACTTC.

The chain uses TRBV19 and TRBJ1-1; the D is unclear. CDR1 is LNHDA and CDR2 is SQIVND in the germline V gene (reference sequence). Trimming took 5 bases from V and 7 from J, leaving 17 bases between them. This CDR3 contains 14 residues. Here the CDR3 reads CASSPSSYEREAFF. CDR3 coding DNA: TGTGCCAGTAGTCCGTCCTCCTACGAGCGTGAAGCTTTCTTT.

V and J are TRBV7-7 and TRBJ2-2; 12 bases line up with TRBD2. The CDR3 loop spans 16 amino acids. The V gene's germline CDR1 is SSHAT and CDR2 FNYEAQ (reference sequence). With 6 bases clipped from V and 6 bases from J, the junction kept 8 bases outside the gene matches. CDR3 amino acids: CASREGTSGYSGELFF. The CDR3 nucleotides read TGTGCCAGCAGGGAGGGGACTAGCGGGTATTCCGGGGAGCTGTTTTTT. The entire variable domain, with the rest obtained from reference TRBV7-7 and TRBJ2-2, is as follows: GAGVSQSPRYKVTKRGQDVTLRCDPISSHATLYWYQQALGQGPEFLTYFNYEAQPDKSGLPSDRFSAERPEGSISTLTIQRTEQRDSAMYRCASREGTSGYSGELFFGEGSRLTVL.